The TCR beta chain under discussion was sequenced for a study of T-cell reconstitution after alpha-beta-depleted transplantation in children. Study results and caveats: Alpha-beta T cells present about two months after transplant were reported to originate from several hundred expanded graft clones.

The TCRbeta library was prepared with unique molecular identifiers. TCRdb redid the calling of the PCR reads with MiXCR, one entry per CDR3 protein. Of 450,000 to 550,000 distinct CDR3 sequences in the sample, 10% to 12% are singletons; the top ten hold roughly 15%. Details on this clonotype: No antigen is known for it. One end of the junction does not line up with germline, which may come from a read error.

Per germline, CDR1 MGHDK and CDR2 SYGVNS. The CDR3 is 14 residues long. The rearrangement joins TRBV25-1 to TRBJ2-4, with a tentative D call TRBD1 (5 bases). This TCR came from a female patient under 10 years old who had a stem cell transplant for aplastic anemia, so the T cells may come from the graft donor. This material consisted of PBMCs, mostly from graft donor cells, taken 180 days after TCRalphabeta/CD19-depleted stem cell transplant. The CDR3 spells CATSSSGAKNIQYF. CDR3 nucleotides: TGTGCCACCAGTTCATCAGGGGCCAAAAACATTCAGTACTTC.